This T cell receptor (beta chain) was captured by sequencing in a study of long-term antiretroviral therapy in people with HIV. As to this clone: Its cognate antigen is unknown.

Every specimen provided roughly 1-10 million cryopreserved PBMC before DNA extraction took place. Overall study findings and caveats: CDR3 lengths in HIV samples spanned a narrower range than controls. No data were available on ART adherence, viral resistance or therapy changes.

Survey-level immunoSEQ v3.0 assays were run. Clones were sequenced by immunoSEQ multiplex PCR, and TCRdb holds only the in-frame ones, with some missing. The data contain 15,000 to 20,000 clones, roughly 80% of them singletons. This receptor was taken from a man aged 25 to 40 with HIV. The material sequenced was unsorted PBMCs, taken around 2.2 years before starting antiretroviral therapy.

CDR3: CASSSRGAREETQYF. In nucleotides, the CDR3 is TGTGCCAGCAGTTCCAGGGGGGCGCGGGAAGAGACCCAGTACTTC. The rearrangement uses TRBV2 and TRBJ2-5; D might be TRBD1 (7 bases). Germline V gene lookup returns CDR1 SNHLY and CDR2 FYNNEI. Trimming left V 5 bases short and J 3 bases short, with 16 bases between. This CDR3 is built from 15 residues.